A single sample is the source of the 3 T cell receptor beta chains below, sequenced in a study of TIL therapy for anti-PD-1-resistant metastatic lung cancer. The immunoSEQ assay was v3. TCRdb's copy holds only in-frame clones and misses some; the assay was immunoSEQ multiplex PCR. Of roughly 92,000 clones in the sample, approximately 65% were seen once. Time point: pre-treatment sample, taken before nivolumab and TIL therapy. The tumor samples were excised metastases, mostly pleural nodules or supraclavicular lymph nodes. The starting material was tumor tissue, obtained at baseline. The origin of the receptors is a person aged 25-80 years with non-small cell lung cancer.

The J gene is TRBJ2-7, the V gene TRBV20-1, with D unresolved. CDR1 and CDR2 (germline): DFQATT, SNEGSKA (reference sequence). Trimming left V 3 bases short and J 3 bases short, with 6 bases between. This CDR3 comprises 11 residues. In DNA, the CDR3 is TGCAGTGCTAGTATTGGCTACGAGCAGTACTTC. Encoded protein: CSASIGYEQYF.

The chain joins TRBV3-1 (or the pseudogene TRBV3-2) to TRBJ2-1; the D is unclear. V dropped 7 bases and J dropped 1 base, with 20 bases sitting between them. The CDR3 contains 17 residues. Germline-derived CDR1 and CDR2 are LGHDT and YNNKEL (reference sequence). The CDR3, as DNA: TGTGCCAGCACCCTAACTCTCTTGGGGTCGTCCTACAATGAGCAGTTCTTC. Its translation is CASTLTLLGSSYNEQFF.

Here the CDR3 reads CASSLDSGLDNSPLHF. In DNA form, the CDR3 reads TGCGCCAGCAGCTTAGACTCGGGACTCGATAATTCACCCCTCCACTTT. This chain joins TRBV5-1 and TRBJ1-6, with a possible D match to TRBD1 (5 bases). The CDR3 loop spans 16 amino acids. The V and J ends lost 2 bases and 5 bases respectively, with 14 bases between them. Germline V lookup: CDR1 SGHRS, CDR2 YFSETQ.